Below, 4 T cell receptor beta chains from the same sample are listed, as sequenced in a study of blood T cell repertoires in COVID-19. TCRdb's copy holds only in-frame clones and misses some; the assay was immunoSEQ multiplex PCR. The data contain fewer than 180,000 clones, about 80% of them singletons. The sequenced sample consisted of peripheral blood. These receptors were taken from a man in his sixties or seventies with acute or convalescent COVID-19.

This chain joins TRBV27 and TRBJ1-4; TRBD1 matches at 9 bases. This CDR3 region has 14 residues. Germline V gene lookup returns CDR1 MNHEY and CDR2 SMNVEV (reference sequence). V gave up 6 bases and J gave up 7 bases; unmatched junction bases: 6. CDR3 sequence (DNA): TGTGCCAGCAGCCCAGACAGGGGGGGTGAAAAACTGTTTTTT. It translates to CASSPDRGGEKLFF. The whole variable domain, filled in from reference TRBV27 and TRBJ1-4, reads EAQVTQNPRYLITVTGKKLTVTCSQNMNHEYMSWYRQDPGLGLRQIYYSMNVEVTDKGDVPEGYKVSRKEKRNFPLILESPSPNQTSLYFCASSPDRGGEKLFFGSGTQLSVL.

This clone was picked up one time. The V call is TRBV5-1, the J call TRBJ1-4; D is possibly TRBD1 (5 bases). CDR3 length equals 14 residues. The germline V gene encodes CDR1 SGHRS and CDR2 YFSETQ. Trimming stripped 5 bases from V and 1 base from J, with 9 bases between. The CDR3 reads CASRPDRTNEKLFF. Written as DNA, the CDR3 is TGCGCCAGCAGACCCGACAGAACTAATGAAAAACTGTTTTTT.

J is TRBJ2-5 and V is TRBV9, with D possibly matching TRBD2 (5 bases). There are 15 residues in the CDR3. Trimming pared 4 bases from V and 1 base from J, leaving 14 bases between. Germline V gene lookup returns CDR1 SGDLS and CDR2 YYNGEE. CDR3 region: CASSPSGSLQETQYF. CDR3 nucleotide sequence: TGTGCCAGCAGCCCCTCGGGGAGCCTCCAAGAGACCCAGTACTTC.

This chain joins TRBV5-4 and TRBJ2-3; no definite D call. Trimming shortened V by 5 bases and J by 3 bases, and 13 bases separated the two germline ends. The CDR3 is made up of 14 amino acids. CDR1 and CDR2 (germline): SGHNT, YYREEE (reference sequence). CDR3 nucleotides: TGTGCCAGCAGGCTTGAGGTAGCTACAGATACGCAGTATTTT. Its protein product is CASRLEVATDTQYF.